A single sample is the source of the 16 T cell receptor beta chains below, sequenced in a study of T cells in Graves' hyperthyroidism and ophthalmopathy. Researchers amplified the TCR beta CDR3 regions from RNA transcripts. Using the HTBI primer set, a first-round RT-PCR was run on the TCR CDR3. From the multiplex PCR reads, TCRdb called clonotypes with MiXCR, one entry per CDR3 protein. The table lists a few hundred thousand distinct CDR3 sequences, roughly 15% of them singletons, with 15% to 20% in the top ten. Sequencing was done on a sample of blood. The receptors stem from a woman aged 25 to 39 with Graves' ophthalmopathy.

This clonotype was picked up many times. The chain has TRBV7-2 and TRBJ2-3, with D hard to call. V lost 5 bases, J lost 1 base, and 16 bases lay in between. Germline loops: CDR1 SGHTA, CDR2 FQGNSA. The CDR3 runs 16 residues. The CDR3 is CASSPWTKAGTDTQYF. The CDR3 nucleotides are TGTGCCAGCAGCCCCTGGACGAAGGCGGGCACAGATACGCAGTATTTT.

This clonotype has a count of ten or more. The chain employs TRBV2 and TRBJ2-2; TRBD1 aligns across 10 bases. This CDR3 contains 15 residues. Germline-derived CDR1 and CDR2 are SNHLY and FYNNEI. With 5 bases clipped from V and 6 bases from J, the junction kept 6 bases outside the gene matches. CDR3 nucleotide sequence: TGTGCCAGCAGTTCCGGGACAGGGGATCCCGGGGAGCTGTTTTTT. Translation: CASSSGTGDPGELFF.

This clonotype has a count of ten or more. The V and J genes are TRBV6-1 and TRBJ2-1, with D possibly TRBD1 on 5 matching bases. CDR3 length: 14 amino acids. The V gene lost 4 bases and the J gene lost 12 bases, with 19 bases spanning the gap. Germline V CDR1 and CDR2: MNHNS, SASEGT. CDR3 DNA sequence: TGTGCCAGCAGTGCGGTCAGGGAAGTCCATCGGCAGTTCTTC. It codes for CASSAVREVHRQFF.

The rearrangement links TRBV20-1 to TRBJ2-1; 11 positions match TRBD2. The length of the CDR3 is 13 residues. Germline CDR1 and CDR2: DFQATT and SNEGSKA (reference sequence). V was clipped by 4 bases and J by 5 bases; unmatched bases: 1. CDR3 DNA: TGCAGTGCTAATAGCGGGGGGGACAATGAGCAGTTCTTC. It is translated as CSANSGGDNEQFF.

This clonotype was seen many times. This rearrangement joins TRBV19 to TRBJ1-1; D is ambiguous. CDR1 and CDR2 from the germline V gene are LNHDA and SQIVND (reference sequence). The CDR3 sequence is 15 residues long. V lost 5 bases, J lost 5 bases, and 18 bases lay in between. The CDR3 DNA follows: TGTGCCAGTAGTCCCATAGGGCTAACGCCAACTGAAGCTTTCTTT. Protein: CASSPIGLTPTEAFF.

There are a few counts of this clonotype. The V call is TRBV29-1, the J call TRBJ2-2, with unresolved D. The ends were cut back, 4 bases at V and 4 bases at J, with 10 bases in the middle. Germline-derived CDR1 and CDR2 are SQVTM and ANQGSEA. The CDR3 covers 13 residues. CDR3 DNA sequence: TGCAGCGTTGTTCGTTACGTCACCGGGGAGCTGTTTTTT. This codes for CSVVRYVTGELFF.

Turning to this clonotype: This may arise from a read error, as a much more abundant clone is one base away. The genes are TRBV27 and TRBJ2-7; the match to TRBD2 covers 10 bases. Germline CDR1 is MNHEY and CDR2 is SMNVEV (reference sequence). The CDR3 runs to 15 residues. The CDR3: CASSQGLAASYAQYF. CDR3 bases: TGTGCCAGCAGCCAAGGACTAGCGGCATCCTACGCGCAGTACTTC.

This clonotype was detected ten times or more. The gene calls are TRBV6-1 and TRBJ1-2, with D tentatively TRBD1 (5 bases). V lost 9 bases to trimming and J lost 0 bases, with 17 bases between them. In germline, CDR1 is MNHNS, CDR2 SASEGT. The CDR3 spans 15 residues. CDR3 bases: TGTGCCAGTGGACGGGACGCTACCACTAACTATGGCTACACCTTC. This gives the protein CASGRDATTNYGYTF.

This clonotype has ten or more counts. The rearrangement links TRBV12-3 or TRBV12-4 to TRBJ2-2; D is unclear. V was shortened by 3 bases and J by 2 bases, with 10 bases between the two germline ends. This CDR3 spans 15 amino acids. CDR3 DNA sequence: TGTGCCAGCAGTTTGTTCGCAGGAAACACCGGGGAGCTGTTTTTT. This translates into CASSLFAGNTGELFF.

This clonotype was seen at least ten times. J is TRBJ2-6 and V is TRBV2; 8 positions match TRBD1. The CDR3 runs to 15 residues. Germline V gives CDR1 SNHLY, CDR2 FYNNEI. V lost 2 bases to trimming and J lost 6 bases; unmatched junction nucleotides: 3. CDR3 loop: CASSESGGSANVLTF. For the CDR3, the DNA is TGTGCCAGCAGTGAATCAGGGGGCTCGGCCAACGTCCTGACTTTC.

The sample holds many counts of this clonotype. V and J are TRBV18 and TRBJ1-4; the match to TRBD1 covers 9 bases. The V gene end was trimmed by 0 bases and the J gene end by 7 bases; junction bases not matched to a gene: 3. Germline CDR1 is KGHSH and CDR2 is LQKENI. This CDR3 has 15 amino acids. As DNA, the CDR3 is TGTGCCAGCTCACCACCGGGACAGGGTGGTGAAAAACTGTTTTTT. It translates to CASSPPGQGGEKLFF. The full variable domain, completed using reference TRBV18 and TRBJ1-4, is NAGVMQNPRHLVRRRGQEARLRCSPMKGHSHVYWYRQLPEEGLKFMVYLQKENIIDESGMPKERFSAEFPKEGPSILRIQQVVRGDSAAYFCASSPPGQGGEKLFFGSGTQLSVL.

This clonotype showed up many times. This chain joins TRBV13 and TRBJ2-7; no reliable D call. Trimming pared 1 base from V and 6 bases from J, leaving 10 bases between. The CDR3 runs to 13 residues. Germline V gene sequence: CDR1 PRHDT, CDR2 FYEKMQ (reference sequence). CDR3 protein: CASSLAVSGEQYF. In DNA form, the CDR3 reads TGTGCCAGCAGCTTAGCGGTGTCCGGCGAGCAGTACTTC.

This clonotype was counted ten times or more. This chain connects TRBV7-9 to TRBJ2-3; D may be TRBD2 (7 bases). Germline V lookup: CDR1 SEHNR, CDR2 FQNEAQ (reference sequence). The CDR3 is made up of 15 amino acids. With 5 bases removed from V and 2 bases from J, the gap between germline ends came to 14 bases. The CDR3 DNA reads TGTGCCAGCAGCGGGGGGGGCAGAATCACAGATACGCAGTATTTT. Its translation is CASSGGGRITDTQYF.

The sample holds many counts of this clonotype. The chain has TRBV9 and TRBJ1-4; tentatively, D is TRBD1 (5 bases). The V gene lost 3 bases and the J gene lost 5 bases, with 20 bases spanning the gap. The germline V gene has CDR1 SGDLS and CDR2 YYNGEE. The CDR3 has 17 residues. In DNA, the CDR3 is TGTGCCAGCAGCGATGGGCAGGGATTTGGTTGGAATGAAAAACTGTTTTTT. This codes for CASSDGQGFGWNEKLFF.

The sample holds many counts of this clonotype. This chain joins TRBV19 and TRBJ1-1; D not resolved. Trimming left V 9 bases short and J 1 base short, with 9 bases between. The CDR3 runs 12 residues. Germline V gene data show CDR1 as LNHDA and CDR2 as SQIVND (reference sequence). CDR3 nucleotides: TGTGCCAGCCGCGAGCGGAACACTGAAGCTTTCTTT. Protein sequence: CASRERNTEAFF.

Ten or more counts support this clonotype. The rearrangement joins TRBV12-3 or TRBV12-4 to TRBJ2-7, with D possibly TRBD2 on 6 matching bases. The CDR3 sequence is 17 residues long. V was cut by 2 bases and J by 5 bases, with 22 bases left in between. The CDR3 loop is CASSLNEKGLTGDEQYF. The CDR3 DNA is TGTGCCAGCAGTTTAAATGAAAAGGGTCTCACGGGGGACGAGCAGTACTTC.